A single sample is the source of the 25 T cell receptor beta chains below, sequenced in a study of T cells in Graves' hyperthyroidism and ophthalmopathy. It was RNA transcripts that yielded the amplified TCR beta CDR3 regions. First-round RT-PCR of the TCR CDR3 relied on the HTBI primer set. TCRdb re-called the multiplex PCR reads with MiXCR, one entry per CDR3 protein. The sample lists fewer than 550,000 distinct CDR3 sequences, 24% seen once, with about 11% in the top ten. Sequenced input: blood. These receptors all come from a woman in her thirties with Graves' ophthalmopathy.

This clonotype was detected ten times or more. The chain links TRBV29-1 to TRBJ1-1, with D uncertain. The CDR3 is 14 amino acids. CDR1 SQVTM and CDR2 ANQGSEA come from the germline V gene. With 3 bases removed from V and 5 bases from J, the gap between germline ends came to 16 bases. Written as DNA, the CDR3 is TGCAGCGTTGACGAAGACAAGAGGATGACTGAAGCTTTCTTT. This gives the protein CSVDEDKRMTEAFF.

The table lists this clonotype with many counts. The genes are TRBV7-2 and TRBJ2-5; D gene uncertain. Germline values: CDR1 SGHTA, CDR2 FQGNSA. Trimming cost V 2 bases and J 5 bases, with 6 bases left between them. There are 12 residues in the CDR3. The CDR3 region is CASSLRAETQYF. CDR3 DNA: TGTGCCAGCAGCTTAAGGGCGGAGACCCAGTACTTC.

This clonotype was observed at least ten times. The gene calls are TRBV7-2 and TRBJ1-5; D is ambiguous. Trimming left V 2 bases short and J 2 bases short, with 10 bases between. This CDR3 contains 15 residues. Germline CDR1 and CDR2: SGHTA and FQGNSA. CDR3 in DNA: TGTGCCAGCAGCTTACAGGCAGGAGGCAATCAGCCCCAGCATTTT. As protein: CASSLQAGGNQPQHF.

This clonotype was counted at least ten times. V is TRBV6-5 and J is TRBJ1-2; maybe TRBD1 (6 bases). The CDR3 consists of 15 residues. Trimming shortened V by 0 bases and J by 6 bases, and 14 bases separated the two germline ends. Germline CDR1 is MNHEY and CDR2 is SVGAGI. The CDR3 protein is CASSYSSGGANGYTF. The CDR3 nucleotides read TGTGCCAGCAGTTACTCTTCCGGGGGCGCAAATGGCTACACCTTC.

This clonotype was seen at least ten times. This rearrangement joins TRBV7-2 to TRBJ2-7; TRBD1 matches 8 bases. The CDR3 runs 14 residues. Trimming at V came to 5 bases and at J to 6 bases, leaving 9 bases not matched to a gene. CDR1 SGHTA and CDR2 FQGNSA come from the germline V gene. The CDR3, as DNA: TGTGCCAGCAGCGGAAACAGGGGGTTCTCCGAGCAGTACTTC. Translated, it gives CASSGNRGFSEQYF.

The chain combines TRBV10-3 with TRBJ1-5; no firm D call. The CDR3 consists of 14 residues. Per the germline V gene, CDR1 is ENHRY and CDR2 is SYGVKD. V dropped 4 bases and J dropped 4 bases, with 11 bases sitting between them. The chain's CDR3 is CAISVNHGNQPQHF. DNA for the CDR3: TGTGCCATCAGTGTGAATCATGGGAATCAGCCCCAGCATTTT.

The V gene is TRBV5-1, the J gene TRBJ2-5; D perhaps matches TRBD2 (6 bases). Trimming cost V 4 bases and J 5 bases, with 18 bases left between them. Germline CDR1 SGHRS, CDR2 YFSETQ. CDR3 length: 15 residues. The CDR3 region is CASSVLQTRWETQYF. The CDR3 DNA reads as TGCGCCAGCAGCGTCCTACAGACTAGGTGGGAGACCCAGTACTTC. The full variable domain, rest sourced from reference TRBV5-1 and TRBJ2-5, is KAGVTQTPRYLIKTRGQQVTLSCSPISGHRSVSWYQQTPGQGLQFLFEYFSETQRNKGNFPGRFSGRQFSNSRSEMNVSTLELGDSALYLCASSVLQTRWETQYFGPGTRLLVL.

This chain links TRBV20-1 with TRBJ2-3, with unresolved D. Trimming left V 1 base short and J 4 bases short, with 6 bases between. The CDR3 has 12 amino acids. Germline CDR1 reads DFQATT; CDR2 reads SNEGSKA (reference sequence). CDR3 coding DNA: TGCAGTGCTAGAGTAGACGCAGATACGCAGTATTTT. Encoded protein: CSARVDADTQYF.

This clonotype was detected only a few times. The conserved closing phenylalanine or tryptophan is absent in this CDR3, likely reflecting a read error. V gene TRBV3-1 combines with J gene TRBJ1-1; no firm D call. CDR1 LGHDT and CDR2 YNNKEL come from the germline V gene (reference sequence). Trimming cost V 1 base and J 5 bases, with 8 bases left between them. CDR3 size: 13 residues. CDR3 amino acids: CASSQASTTEAFL. CDR3 DNA sequence: TGTGCCAGCAGCCAAGCCAGCACGACTGAAGCTTTCCTT.

This clonotype was recorded only once. A single base separates this from a much larger clone, so it may be a read error. The CDR3 ends on some other residue instead of the conserved phenylalanine or tryptophan, so this is likely a read error. The CDR3 loop reads CASSFYGLAGTNEQYL. The CDR3 coding sequence is TGTGCCAGCAGCTTTTACGGGCTAGCGGGGACCAACGAGCAGTACTTA. The V gene is TRBV11-1, the J gene TRBJ2-7, with 9 nucleotides matching TRBD2. The germline V gene has CDR1 SGHAT and CDR2 FQDESV (reference sequence). The CDR3 is 16 amino acids. The ends lost 3 bases at V and 5 bases at J; junction bases unmatched: 11.

The chain is built from TRBV6-2 or TRBV6-3 and TRBJ2-7; 14 positions agree with TRBD2. V was pared by 4 bases and J by 2 bases, with 7 bases of the junction left unmatched. From germline, CDR1 is MNHEY and CDR2 SVGEGT. The CDR3 has 17 residues. The CDR3 bases are TGTGCCAGCAGTTCCCCTGGACTAGCGGGAGGCCCCTACGAGCAGTACTTC. This encodes CASSSPGLAGGPYEQYF.

This clonotype appeared many times. The chain joins TRBV6-1 to TRBJ2-7; D unresolved. The CDR3 is made up of 14 amino acids. Trimming cost V 6 bases and J 2 bases, with 14 bases left between them. Germline V gene sequence: CDR1 MNHNS, CDR2 SASEGT. The CDR3 region is CASSWRRKAYEQYF. CDR3 DNA: TGTGCCAGCAGCTGGAGACGGAAAGCCTACGAGCAGTACTTC.

CDR3 nucleotide sequence: TGTGCCAGTAGTATAGGGGGCGGGACGGCGCGGTTGGGCCAGCATTTT. This translates into CASSIGGGTARLGQHF. This chain links TRBV19 with TRBJ1-5; tentatively, D is TRBD1 (5 bases). This CDR3 comprises 16 residues. Germline CDR1 is LNHDA and CDR2 is SQIVND (reference sequence). Trimming cost V 1 base and J 12 bases, with 22 bases left between them.

This clonotype was found many times. The J gene is TRBJ2-5, the V gene TRBV5-1; 11 positions match TRBD2. Germline V gene lookup returns CDR1 SGHRS and CDR2 YFSETQ. Trimming at V came to 0 bases and at J to 4 bases, leaving 5 bases not matched to a gene. The CDR3 totals 16 residues. The CDR3 DNA follows: TGCGCCAGCAGCTTGGGAGCTAGCGGGGGGCGAGAGACCCAGTACTTC. Protein sequence: CASSLGASGGRETQYF.

This clonotype has ten or more counts. CDR3 protein: CASSLDSGTGTGELFF. CDR3 in DNA: TGCGCCAGCAGCTTGGATTCGGGGACTGGGACCGGGGAGCTGTTTTTT. The chain recombines TRBV5-1 with TRBJ2-2; D is possibly TRBD2 (6 bases). The CDR3 loop spans 16 amino acids. CDR1 SGHRS and CDR2 YFSETQ come from the germline V gene. V dropped 0 bases and J dropped 5 bases, with 14 bases sitting between them.

This clonotype was seen many times. CDR3 loop: CASSQGFYGYTF. The CDR3 DNA follows: TGTGCCAGCAGCCAAGGTTTCTATGGCTACACCTTC. The chain uses TRBV3-1 and TRBJ1-2; D unclear. From germline, CDR1 is LGHDT and CDR2 YNNKEL (reference sequence). Trimming took 1 base from V and 4 from J, leaving 4 bases between them. The CDR3 spans 12 residues. The full variable domain, completed using reference TRBV3-1 and TRBJ1-2, is DTAVSQTPKYLVTQMGNDKSIKCEQNLGHDTMYWYKQDSKKFLKIMFSYNNKELIINETVPNRFSPKSPDKAHLNLHINSLELGDSAVYFCASSQGFYGYTFGSGTRLTVV.

About this clonotype itself: Relative to the germline gene, one junction end is altered; a read error may explain this. The genes are TRBV4-2 and TRBJ2-5; 8 positions agree with TRBD2. This CDR3 has 16 residues. The germline V gene encodes CDR1 LGHNA and CDR2 YNFKEQ. CDR3 region: CASSPETSDLGETQCF. CDR3 DNA: TGTGCCAGCAGCCCCGAGACTAGCGATTTAGGAGAGACCCAGTGCTTC.

The chain carries TRBV2 and TRBJ1-1, with 11 bases lining up with TRBD1. The CDR3 covers 12 residues. The V gene end was trimmed by 10 bases and the J gene end by 7 bases; junction bases not matched to a gene: 5. Per the germline V gene, CDR1 is SNHLY and CDR2 is FYNNEI. The CDR3 reads CATGQGASEAFF. CDR3 DNA sequence: TGTGCCACCGGACAGGGGGCGAGTGAAGCTTTCTTT.

This clonotype came up many times. V and J are TRBV12-3 or TRBV12-4 and TRBJ1-2; no clear D. The CDR3 extends over 12 amino acids. Trimming removed 1 base at V and 8 bases at J, with 8 bases between. DNA of the CDR3: TGTGCCAGCAGTTTAGACCGATTAGGCTACACCTTC. Its translation is CASSLDRLGYTF.

This clonotype occurred many times. This chain connects TRBV4-2 to TRBJ1-2, with D perhaps matching TRBD1 (5 bases). Germline CDR1 LGHNA, CDR2 YNFKEQ. There are 15 residues in the CDR3. V lost 1 base to trimming and J lost 4 bases, with 13 bases between them. Here the CDR3 reads CASSQVPGEAYGYTF. The DNA for the CDR3 is TGTGCCAGCAGCCAAGTCCCGGGGGAAGCCTATGGCTACACCTTC.

The gene calls are TRBV24-1 and TRBJ2-7; D tentatively reads TRBD1 or TRBD2 (5 bases each). Germline lookup yields CDR1 KGHDR and CDR2 SFDVKD. V was cut by 3 bases and J by 3 bases, with 8 bases left in between. The CDR3 loop spans 13 amino acids. The CDR3 bases are TGTGCCACCAGTGATGGGGACCTCTACGAGCAGTACTTC. Its translation: CATSDGDLYEQYF.

This clonotype was detected ten times or more. The V and J genes are TRBV20-1 and TRBJ1-1, with D tentatively TRBD1 (6 bases). The V gene's germline CDR1 is DFQATT and CDR2 SNEGSKA (reference sequence). The CDR3 is made up of 13 amino acids. With 5 bases removed from V and 0 bases from J, the gap between germline ends came to 10 bases. The CDR3 region is CSAYRELNTEAFF. CDR3 DNA sequence: TGCAGTGCTTACAGGGAGCTGAACACTGAAGCTTTCTTT.

This clonotype has more than one count but fewer than ten. This sequence joins TRBV12-3 or TRBV12-4 and TRBJ2-2; D is possibly TRBD1 (5 bases). CDR3 size: 16 residues. V was pared by 6 bases and J by 0 bases, with 14 bases between. DNA for the CDR3: TGTGCCAGCAGCCGGCAGGGCGTCGCGAACACCGGGGAGCTGTTTTTT. This encodes CASSRQGVANTGELFF.

This clonotype was seen ten or more times. The J gene is TRBJ2-5, the V gene TRBV20-1, with TRBD2 matching over 7 bases. After removal of 0 bases from V and 0 bases from J, the junction contained 7 bases not matched to a gene. The CDR3 consists of 16 residues. Germline loops: CDR1 DFQATT, CDR2 SNEGSKA (reference sequence). CDR3 in DNA: TGCAGTGCTAGAGATCGGCTAGCGGAGTACCAAGAGACCCAGTACTTC. The encoded protein is CSARDRLAEYQETQYF.

This clonotype was picked up many times. The chain uses TRBV30 and TRBJ2-5; the D is unclear. Germline CDR1 and CDR2: GTSNPN and SVGIG (reference sequence). Trimming stripped 0 bases from V and 5 bases from J, with 13 bases between. The CDR3 totals 14 residues. Here the CDR3 DNA reads TGTGCCTGGAGTGTAAGCGCGAGCATGGAGACCCAGTACTTC. It encodes CAWSVSASMETQYF. The full variable domain, with the rest looked up from reference TRBV30 and TRBJ2-5, is SQTIHQWPATLVQPVGSPLSLECTVEGTSNPNLYWYRQAAGRGLQLLFYSVGIGQISSEVPQNLSASRPQDRQFILSSKKLLLSDSGFYLCAWSVSASMETQYFGPGTRLLVL.